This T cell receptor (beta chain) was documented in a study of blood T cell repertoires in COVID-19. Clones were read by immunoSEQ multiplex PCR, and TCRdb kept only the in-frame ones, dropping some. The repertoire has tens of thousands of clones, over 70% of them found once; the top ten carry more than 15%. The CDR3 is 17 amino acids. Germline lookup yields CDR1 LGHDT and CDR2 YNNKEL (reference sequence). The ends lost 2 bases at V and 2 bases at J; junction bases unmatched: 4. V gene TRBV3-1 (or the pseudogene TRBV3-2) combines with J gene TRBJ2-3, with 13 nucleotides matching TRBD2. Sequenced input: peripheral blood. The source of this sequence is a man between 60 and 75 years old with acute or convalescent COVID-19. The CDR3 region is CASSQLLAGGATDTQYF. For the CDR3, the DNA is TGTGCCAGCAGCCAACTACTAGCGGGGGGGGCCACAGATACGCAGTATTTT.